Below, 28 T cell receptor beta chains from the same sample are listed, as sequenced in a study of OX40 agonist ivuxolimab in advanced cancers. The table came from immunoSEQ multiplex PCR; TCRdb's copy has only in-frame clones and leaves some out. The repertoire holds under 65,000 clones, with under 90% as singletons. The sequencing here drew on CD4+ or CD8+ T cells sorted from blood, taken in a trial of the OX40 agonist ivuxolimab. The source of these receptors is an adult with an advanced solid tumor such as melanoma, head and neck, liver or kidney cancer.

The rearrangement joins TRBV7-2 to TRBJ1-2, with a possible D match to TRBD1 (5 bases). The germline CDR1 and CDR2 sequences are SGHTA and FQGNSA. The length of the CDR3 is 16 residues. V lost 4 bases and J lost 0, with 15 bases in between. CDR3 amino acids: CASSWKGSTANYGYTF. In nucleotides, the CDR3 is TGTGCCAGCAGCTGGAAGGGGTCTACCGCTAACTATGGCTACACCTTC. Using reference TRBV7-2 and TRBJ1-2 for the parts outside the CDR3, the full variable domain is GAGVSQSPSNKVTEKGKDVELRCDPISGHTALYWYRQSLGQGLEFLIYFQGNSAPDKSGLPSDRFSAERTGGSVSTLTIQRTQQEDSAVYLCASSWKGSTANYGYTFGSGTRLTVV.

The chain combines TRBV11-2 with TRBJ2-1, with TRBD2 matching over 16 bases. Trimming removed 10 bases from V and 7 bases from J; junction bases left unmatched: 1. Germline CDR1 is SGHAT and CDR2 is FQNNGV. This CDR3 region has 13 residues. CDR3 sequence (DNA): TGTGCCACGGGACTAGCGGGAGGGAATGAGCAGTTCTTC. Its translation is CATGLAGGNEQFF.

V and J are TRBV30 and TRBJ1-1, with 9 bases identical to TRBD1. The CDR3 has 14 amino acids. With 0 bases clipped from V and 4 bases from J, the junction kept 3 bases outside the gene matches. Germline CDR1 reads GTSNPN; CDR2 reads SVGIG (reference sequence). This CDR3 reads CAWSVMTGGTEAFF. As DNA, the CDR3 is TGTGCCTGGAGTGTTATGACAGGGGGCACTGAAGCTTTCTTT.

This clone was observed once. This chain links TRBV7-3 with TRBJ2-1; D may be TRBD2 (6 bases). Germline V CDR1 and CDR2: SGHTA, FQGTGA. The CDR3 is 15 amino acids. V lost 5 bases and J lost 4, with 15 bases in between. This CDR3 reads CASSRSGTQYNEQFF. CDR3 sequence (DNA): TGTGCCAGCAGCAGGTCCGGGACTCAATACAATGAGCAGTTCTTC. The full variable domain, completed using reference TRBV7-3 and TRBJ2-1, is GAGVSQTPSNKVTEKGKYVELRCDPISGHTALYWYRQSLGQGPEFLIYFQGTGAADDSGLPNDRFFAVRPEGSVSTLKIQRTERGDSAVYLCASSRSGTQYNEQFFGPGTRLTVL.

J is TRBJ1-2 and V is TRBV18; the match to TRBD1 covers 9 bases. Trimming removed 7 bases from V and 8 bases from J; junction bases left unmatched: 8. From germline, CDR1 is KGHSH and CDR2 LQKENI. This CDR3 is 13 amino acids long. The CDR3 DNA follows: TGTGCCAGCTTCACGGGACAGGGCAACGGCTACACCTTC. Protein: CASFTGQGNGYTF.

Regarding this clone: The final CDR3 position lacks the conserved phenylalanine or tryptophan, pointing to a likely read error. V is TRBV7-3 and J is TRBJ1-2, with 12 bases that match TRBD1. The ends lost 0 bases at V and 5 bases at J; junction bases unmatched: 4. CDR3 length: 16 amino acids. Germline V CDR1 and CDR2: SGHTA, FQGTGA. The CDR3 DNA is TGTGCCAGCAGCTTAACGGGACAGGGGGCGGGGTATGGCTACACCCTC. Its protein product is CASSLTGQGAGYGYTL.

This clone was seen a single time. The V and J genes are TRBV7-9 and TRBJ2-6; 13 bases agree with TRBD2. Germline V gene data show CDR1 as SEHNR and CDR2 as FQNEAQ (reference sequence). V shed 5 bases, J shed 0 bases, and the junction held 7 bases outside the gene matches. The CDR3 consists of 19 residues. CDR3 sequence: CASSRTSGSGASGANVLTF. The CDR3 region has the DNA TGTGCCAGCAGCAGGACTAGCGGGAGTGGCGCCTCTGGGGCCAACGTCCTGACTTTC.

J is TRBJ2-6 and V is TRBV7-9; the D is unclear. Trimming left V 8 bases short and J 0 bases short, with 11 bases between. The CDR3 loop spans 15 amino acids. Germline V lookup: CDR1 SEHNR, CDR2 FQNEAQ (reference sequence). CDR3 DNA: TGTGCCAGCCGGACCATAATCTCTGGGGCCAACGTCCTGACTTTC. Translated: CASRTIISGANVLTF.

The chain has TRBV6-6 and TRBJ2-7; possibly TRBD1 for D (6 bases). This CDR3 is built from 13 residues. V lost 4 bases and J 3 bases, leaving 10 bases between the germline ends. Germline V gene sequence: CDR1 MNHNY, CDR2 SVGAGI (reference sequence). Here the CDR3 reads CASSSGQIYEQYF. The CDR3 nucleotides are TGTGCCAGCAGTTCAGGACAGATCTACGAGCAGTACTTC.

This clone was observed many times. V is TRBV28 and J is TRBJ1-1; D unclear. Deletions cut 6 bases from V and 6 bases from J, with 8 bases between. CDR1 MDHEN and CDR2 SYDVKM come from the germline V gene. This CDR3 has 11 amino acids. CDR3 bases: TGTGCCAGCAGGGGCCGACCTGAAGCTTTCTTT. Protein sequence: CASRGRPEAFF. Filled out from reference TRBV28 and TRBJ1-1, the complete variable domain reads DVKVTQSSRYLVKRTGEKVFLECVQDMDHENMFWYRQDPGLGLRLIYFSYDVKMKEKGDIPEGYSVSREKKERFSLILESASTNQTSMYLCASRGRPEAFFGQGTRLTVV.

V gene TRBV11-2 combines with J gene TRBJ1-1; D is possibly TRBD1 (5 bases). Looked up from germline, CDR1 is SGHAT and CDR2 is FQNNGV. The CDR3 is 13 residues long. V was clipped by 0 bases and J by 11 bases, with 13 bases between them. The CDR3 bases are TGTGCCAGCAGCTTAGAGGTGGGGGGGAAGGCTTTCTTT. Its protein is CASSLEVGGKAFF.

The chain recombines TRBV2 with TRBJ2-7; 10 bases fit TRBD1. CDR3 length: 17 residues. Germline assignment: CDR1 SNHLY and CDR2 FYNNEI. Trimming took 4 bases from V and 3 from J; bases not matched to a gene: 12. CDR3 protein: CASSADRGRALDYEQYF. For the CDR3, the DNA is TGTGCCAGCAGTGCTGACAGGGGGCGAGCCCTGGACTACGAGCAGTACTTC.

The rearrangement uses TRBV28 and TRBJ1-5; D remains ambiguous. Trimming removed 8 bases at V and 5 bases at J, with 16 bases between. The length of the CDR3 is 14 residues. The germline V gene encodes CDR1 MDHEN and CDR2 SYDVKM. CDR3 region: CASQFPRSYQPQHF. CDR3 DNA: TGTGCCAGCCAGTTTCCCAGATCCTATCAGCCCCAGCATTTT.

The chain combines TRBV6-6 with TRBJ2-4; 11 bases are a match to TRBD2. The germline V gene encodes CDR1 MNHNY and CDR2 SVGAGI (reference sequence). V shed 10 bases, J shed 4 bases, and the junction held 12 bases outside the gene matches. The CDR3 consists of 16 residues. As DNA, the CDR3 is TGTGCCACCACCGGGCTAGCGGGAGGACAGAAAAACATTCAGTACTTC. Translating gives CATTGLAGGQKNIQYF.

This clone showed up just once. The chain combines TRBV10-2 with TRBJ2-1; D is perhaps TRBD1 or TRBD2 (5 bases each). The germline V and J ends were trimmed by 3 bases and 0 bases, with 6 bases remaining between them. CDR3 size: 14 residues. Germline-derived CDR1 and CDR2 are WSHSY and SAAADI. CDR3 coding DNA: TGCGCCAGCAGTGATGGGGGCTCCTACAATGAGCAGTTCTTC. Its translation: CASSDGGSYNEQFF.

This rearrangement joins TRBV5-6 to TRBJ2-7, with 9 bases identical to TRBD1. The J segment lost 7 bases and the V segment lost 1 base, leaving 3 bases of the junction unmatched. This CDR3 has 13 residues. Germline loops: CDR1 SGHDT, CDR2 YYEEEE. The CDR3 is CASSLRDREEQYF. DNA for the CDR3: TGTGCCAGCAGCTTGCGGGACAGGGAAGAGCAGTACTTC.

The J gene is TRBJ1-1, the V gene TRBV2; D is uncertain. V lost 6 bases and J lost 0, with 20 bases in between. In germline, CDR1 is SNHLY, CDR2 FYNNEI. The CDR3 spans 17 residues. Written as DNA, the CDR3 is TGTGCCAGCAGAAGAGGATCCTGGTTGACCGTGAACACTGAAGCTTTCTTT. Protein: CASRRGSWLTVNTEAFF.

This clone has just one count. The V gene is TRBV11-2, the J gene TRBJ1-3; no firm D call. Trimming shortened V by 4 bases and J by 2 bases, and 15 bases separated the two germline ends. The CDR3 has 16 amino acids. CDR1 and CDR2 (germline): SGHAT, FQNNGV. The CDR3 nucleotides read TGTGCCAGCAGCTCGGACCGAGGAAGCCCTGGAAACACCATATATTTT. Translation: CASSSDRGSPGNTIYF. Supplemented by reference TRBV11-2 and TRBJ1-3, the full variable domain reads EAGVAQSPRYKIIEKRQSVAFWCNPISGHATLYWYQQILGQGPKLLIQFQNNGVVDDSQLPKDRFSAERLKGVDSTLKIQPAKLEDSAVYLCASSSDRGSPGNTIYFGEGSWLTVV.

The rearrangement links TRBV11-2 to TRBJ2-7; D tentatively fits TRBD1 or TRBD2 (5 bases each). This CDR3 region has 15 residues. The V end was cut by 0 bases, the J end by 1 base, with 10 bases between. Looked up from germline, CDR1 is SGHAT and CDR2 is FQNNGV. CDR3 nucleotides: TGTGCCAGCAGCTTAGAAGGGACCGCTTCCTACGAGCAGTACTTC. Translated, it gives CASSLEGTASYEQYF.

This clone was counted a few times. The chain has TRBV5-6 and TRBJ2-2; 8 nucleotides align to TRBD2. V dropped 0 bases and J dropped 5; count of bases not matched to a gene: 6. The CDR3 loop spans 16 amino acids. Germline assignment: CDR1 SGHDT and CDR2 YYEEEE. Written as DNA, the CDR3 is TGTGCCAGCAGCTTGGCAGCGGGAGCCTGGACCGGGGAGCTGTTTTTT. As protein: CASSLAAGAWTGELFF.

The chain is built from TRBV11-2 and TRBJ2-1, with TRBD2 matching 10 bases. Germline-derived CDR1 and CDR2 are SGHAT and FQNNGV. The CDR3 length is 19 residues. Trimming took 6 bases from V and 1 from J; bases not matched to a gene: 15. The CDR3 is CASRRTVSGGTKSYNEQFF. DNA of the CDR3: TGTGCCAGCAGGAGGACGGTTAGCGGGGGGACAAAATCCTACAATGAGCAGTTCTTC. Full variable domain (remainder filled in from reference TRBV11-2 and TRBJ2-1): EAGVAQSPRYKIIEKRQSVAFWCNPISGHATLYWYQQILGQGPKLLIQFQNNGVVDDSQLPKDRFSAERLKGVDSTLKIQPAKLEDSAVYLCASRRTVSGGTKSYNEQFFGPGTRLTVL.

A few counts support this clone. V usage is TRBV30 and J usage is TRBJ1-6, with a tentative D call TRBD1 (5 bases). Germline V gene data show CDR1 as GTSNPN and CDR2 as SVGIG (reference sequence). The length of the CDR3 is 12 residues. The V end was cut by 3 bases, the J end by 8 bases, with 8 bases between. The CDR3 region has the DNA TGTGCCTGGAGGGGGGTGGATTCACCCCTCCACTTT. Encoded protein: CAWRGVDSPLHF. Filled out from reference TRBV30 and TRBJ1-6, the complete variable domain reads SQTIHQWPATLVQPVGSPLSLECTVEGTSNPNLYWYRQAAGRGLQLLFYSVGIGQISSEVPQNLSASRPQDRQFILSSKKLLLSDSGFYLCAWRGVDSPLHFGNGTRLTVT.

The rearrangement links TRBV5-1 to TRBJ2-7, with 11 bases fitting TRBD1. This CDR3 contains 17 residues. The trim removed 0 bases at V and 3 bases at J, leaving 8 bases unmatched. CDR1 is SGHRS, CDR2 YFSETQ, per germline. This CDR3 reads CASSLGNWGQGGYEQYF. The CDR3 DNA follows: TGCGCCAGCAGCTTGGGAAATTGGGGACAGGGGGGCTACGAGCAGTACTTC.

The rearrangement joins TRBV29-1 to TRBJ2-5; D is perhaps TRBD2 (7 bases). The CDR3 runs to 15 residues. V dropped 1 base and J dropped 5 bases, with 17 bases sitting between them. Per germline, CDR1 SQVTM and CDR2 ANQGSEA. CDR3 amino acids: CSVEVGGVDGETQYF. DNA of the CDR3: TGCAGCGTTGAAGTAGGGGGGGTTGATGGCGAGACCCAGTACTTC. Supplemented by reference TRBV29-1 and TRBJ2-5, the full variable domain reads SAVISQKPSRDICQRGTSLTIQCQVDSQVTMMFWYRQQPGQSLTLIATANQGSEATYESGFVIDKFPISRPNLTFSTLTVSNMSPEDSSIYLCSVEVGGVDGETQYFGPGTRLLVL.

This chain connects TRBV7-2 to TRBJ2-1, with 8 bases identical to TRBD1. The CDR3 consists of 16 residues. Germline CDR1 and CDR2: SGHTA and FQGNSA. After removal of 1 base from V and 7 bases from J, the junction contained 9 bases not matched to a gene. Here the CDR3 reads CASSLVYRTGWNEQFF. The CDR3, as DNA: TGTGCCAGCAGCTTAGTTTATCGGACAGGGTGGAATGAGCAGTTCTTC.

This chain links TRBV30 with TRBJ1-2; D is unresolved. The CDR3 is 13 residues long. Germline CDR1 GTSNPN, CDR2 SVGIG (reference sequence). Trimming stripped 0 bases from V and 7 bases from J, with 12 bases between. CDR3 coding DNA: TGTGCCTGGAGTGTACCCCCATTCGGTGGCTACACCTTC. Its protein product is CAWSVPPFGGYTF.

In its sample, this clone was seen a few times. This sequence joins TRBV30 and TRBJ1-2; 8 bases agree with TRBD1. CDR1 and CDR2 from the germline V gene are GTSNPN and SVGIG (reference sequence). The CDR3 loop spans 12 amino acids. The V gene end was trimmed by 4 bases and the J gene end by 7 bases; junction bases not matched to a gene: 5. The CDR3 coding sequence is TGTGCCTGGACCCTCGGACAGGGTGGCTACACCTTC. Translating it yields CAWTLGQGGYTF.

The chain couples TRBV5-4 to TRBJ2-3; 8 nucleotides match TRBD2. The CDR3 has 15 amino acids. CDR1 is SGHNT, CDR2 YYREEE, per germline (reference sequence). V trimming: 0 bases; J trimming: 5 bases; junction bases outside the gene matches: 5. The CDR3 nucleotides read TGTGCCAGCAGCTTGGCCTACGGGAGGGAAGATACGCAGTATTTT. Translating gives CASSLAYGREDTQYF.